This T cell receptor beta chain was identified in a study of regulatory T cells in long-lasting Graves disease. Many counts were recorded for this clonotype. Its antigen is not identified. Points from the study as a whole: Persistent cases of Graves' showed reduced TCR diversity relative to newly diagnosed patients.

This sample's time point: newly diagnosed GD, antithyroid drugs for less than 3 months. PBMC RNA served as the TCR library source. To make TCR beta libraries, researchers used iRepertoire HTBI primers and Arm-PCR of CDR3 regions. TCRdb reprocessed the multiplex PCR reads with MiXCR, giving one entry per CDR3 protein. Altogether around 470,000 distinct CDR3 sequences are present, 12% to 15% being singletons, with the ten largest covering about a sixth. Germline V gene sequence: CDR1 SQVTM, CDR2 ANQGSEA. V gave up 6 bases and J gave up 2 bases; unmatched junction bases: 4. The CDR3 is made up of 13 amino acids. The sample was also reused in another study, on T cells in Graves' hyperthyroidism and ophthalmopathy. From that study: Aged 18 to 65, the patients had hyperthyroidism that was newly diagnosed and had lasted under 2 months. Blood also carried most thyroid clonotypes expanded above 0.001.

This clonotype originated in a woman aged 50 to 60 with Graves disease. The chain has TRBV29-1 and TRBJ2-1, with TRBD2 matching 7 bases. The sequencing here drew on peripheral blood mononuclear cells (PBMCs), taken at new diagnosis, from a patient treated with antithyroid drugs. The DNA for the CDR3 is TGCAGCGTGGGGGGGGTTGCCTACAATGAGCAGTTCTTC. This codes for CSVGGVAYNEQFF.